Shown below are 13 T cell receptor beta chains from a single sample sequenced in a study of T cell responses to AZD1222 COVID-19 vaccine. Libraries were prepared by immunoSEQ multiplex PCR; TCRdb keeps only in-frame clonotypes and omits some of them. In the table there are 85,000 to 120,000 clones, around 90% of which are singletons. The material was peripheral blood, obtained on day 0 of AZD1222 vaccination. The receptors originated from an adult in good health.

The table lists this clone with a count of one. This rearrangement joins TRBV7-3 to TRBJ1-2; 7 nucleotides align to TRBD1. The CDR3 totals 13 residues. Germline V gene sequence: CDR1 SGHTA, CDR2 FQGTGA. The J segment lost 4 bases and the V segment lost 5 bases, leaving 4 bases of the junction unmatched. DNA for the CDR3: TGTGCCAGCAGCCAACAGGGGAGCTATGGCTACACCTTC. It is translated as CASSQQGSYGYTF.

The genes are TRBV28 and TRBJ1-2; the D gene is possibly TRBD1 (5 bases). The CDR3 spans 14 residues. Trimming shortened V by 1 base and J by 7 bases, and 13 bases separated the two germline ends. The germline V gene has CDR1 MDHEN and CDR2 SYDVKM. The CDR3 DNA follows: TGTGCCAGCAGTTTATCCCAGGGAGGGAGTGGCTACACCTTC. This encodes CASSLSQGGSGYTF.

V usage is TRBV5-1 and J usage is TRBJ1-6, with D hard to call. The V end was cut by 0 bases, the J end by 7 bases, with 11 bases between. The CDR3 loop spans 15 amino acids. The germline CDR1 and CDR2 sequences are SGHRS and YFSETQ. CDR3 loop: CASSLGRITNSPLHF. DNA of the CDR3: TGCGCCAGCAGCTTGGGACGCATAACGAATTCACCCCTCCACTTT.

This clone showed up just a few times. This chain connects TRBV10-1 to TRBJ2-7, with 7 nucleotides matching TRBD2. This CDR3 contains 15 residues. V was pared by 3 bases and J by 1 base, with 6 bases of the junction left unmatched. Germline V gene sequence: CDR1 WNHNN, CDR2 SYGVQD (reference sequence). In DNA form, the CDR3 reads TGCGCCAGCAGTGATGTGGGAGCGGGGTCCTACGAGCAGTACTTC. This gives the protein CASSDVGAGSYEQYF.

The J gene is TRBJ2-3, the V gene TRBV14; no clear D. Germline V gives CDR1 SGHDN, CDR2 FVKESK. The CDR3 is made up of 15 amino acids. Trimming took 2 bases from V and 2 from J, leaving 11 bases between them. CDR3 sequence (DNA): TGTGCCAGCAGCCAATTTGCGGACCCCACAGATACGCAGTATTTT. It translates to CASSQFADPTDTQYF.

The chain is built from TRBV7-9 and TRBJ2-4, with D unresolved. Looked up from germline, CDR1 is SEHNR and CDR2 is FQNEAQ (reference sequence). The CDR3 consists of 12 residues. V lost 8 bases, J lost 9 bases, and 14 bases lay in between. CDR3 protein: CASGTDYGIQYF. DNA of the CDR3: TGTGCCAGCGGAACTGATTACGGCATTCAGTACTTC.

The genes are TRBV28 and TRBJ2-7; 9 bases match TRBD1. The V segment lost 10 bases and the J segment 4 bases; nucleotides outside the gene matches: 14. Germline assignment: CDR1 MDHEN and CDR2 SYDVKM. CDR3 length: 15 residues. The CDR3 reads CATLPGQGELYEQYF. The CDR3 DNA sequence: TGTGCCACCTTACCGGGACAGGGCGAACTATACGAGCAGTACTTC.

The chain recombines TRBV6-6 with TRBJ2-3; D is possibly TRBD2 (6 bases). The length of the CDR3 is 15 residues. Trimming shortened V by 4 bases and J by 3 bases, and 14 bases separated the two germline ends. Germline V gene data show CDR1 as MNHNY and CDR2 as SVGAGI (reference sequence). CDR3 sequence: CASSFGSLPTDTQYF. In DNA, the CDR3 is TGTGCCAGCAGTTTCGGGAGCCTACCTACAGATACGCAGTATTTT.

The chain recombines TRBV28 with TRBJ1-2; 7 positions match TRBD1. CDR1 is MDHEN and CDR2 is SYDVKM in the germline V gene. The trim removed 1 base at V and 7 bases at J, leaving 3 bases unmatched. There are 13 residues in the CDR3. The CDR3 bases are TGTGCCAGCAGTTTATCCGGGACAGCTGGCTACACCTTC. It is translated as CASSLSGTAGYTF.

The rearrangement uses TRBV7-3 and TRBJ2-6; TRBD1 agrees at 9 bases. Looked up from germline, CDR1 is SGHTA and CDR2 is FQGTGA. The CDR3 spans 18 residues. Unmatched junction bases numbered 8, after V lost 5 bases and J lost 0 bases. Here the CDR3 reads CASSPGTGHFSGANVLTF. The CDR3 coding sequence is TGTGCCAGCAGCCCGGGGACAGGGCACTTCTCTGGGGCCAACGTCCTGACTTTC.

This clone was seen more than once but under ten times. The rearrangement joins TRBV5-1 to TRBJ1-1, with D possibly matching TRBD1 (5 bases). In germline, CDR1 is SGHRS, CDR2 YFSETQ. V was pared by 4 bases and J by 0 bases, with 13 bases between. The length of the CDR3 is 15 residues. CDR3 sequence (DNA): TGCGCCAGCAGCCTGGGGCCGTCCGTGAACACTGAAGCTTTCTTT. This sequence encodes CASSLGPSVNTEAFF.

The chain employs TRBV7-2 and TRBJ2-1, with D unresolved. Trimming removed 3 bases at V and 4 bases at J, with 1 base between. Germline CDR1 is SGHTA and CDR2 is FQGNSA. The CDR3 runs 11 residues. The CDR3 DNA follows: TGTGCCAGCAGCTTTTACAATGAGCAGTTCTTC. Encoded protein: CASSFYNEQFF.

V gene TRBV7-6 combines with J gene TRBJ1-6; D not certain. Germline-derived CDR1 and CDR2 are SGHVS and FNYEAQ. The V gene lost 5 bases and the J gene lost 7 bases, with 15 bases spanning the gap. There are 15 residues in the CDR3. CDR3: CASSRLGITNSPLHF. The CDR3 DNA is TGTGCCAGCAGCCGATTAGGGATAACGAATTCACCCCTCCACTTT.